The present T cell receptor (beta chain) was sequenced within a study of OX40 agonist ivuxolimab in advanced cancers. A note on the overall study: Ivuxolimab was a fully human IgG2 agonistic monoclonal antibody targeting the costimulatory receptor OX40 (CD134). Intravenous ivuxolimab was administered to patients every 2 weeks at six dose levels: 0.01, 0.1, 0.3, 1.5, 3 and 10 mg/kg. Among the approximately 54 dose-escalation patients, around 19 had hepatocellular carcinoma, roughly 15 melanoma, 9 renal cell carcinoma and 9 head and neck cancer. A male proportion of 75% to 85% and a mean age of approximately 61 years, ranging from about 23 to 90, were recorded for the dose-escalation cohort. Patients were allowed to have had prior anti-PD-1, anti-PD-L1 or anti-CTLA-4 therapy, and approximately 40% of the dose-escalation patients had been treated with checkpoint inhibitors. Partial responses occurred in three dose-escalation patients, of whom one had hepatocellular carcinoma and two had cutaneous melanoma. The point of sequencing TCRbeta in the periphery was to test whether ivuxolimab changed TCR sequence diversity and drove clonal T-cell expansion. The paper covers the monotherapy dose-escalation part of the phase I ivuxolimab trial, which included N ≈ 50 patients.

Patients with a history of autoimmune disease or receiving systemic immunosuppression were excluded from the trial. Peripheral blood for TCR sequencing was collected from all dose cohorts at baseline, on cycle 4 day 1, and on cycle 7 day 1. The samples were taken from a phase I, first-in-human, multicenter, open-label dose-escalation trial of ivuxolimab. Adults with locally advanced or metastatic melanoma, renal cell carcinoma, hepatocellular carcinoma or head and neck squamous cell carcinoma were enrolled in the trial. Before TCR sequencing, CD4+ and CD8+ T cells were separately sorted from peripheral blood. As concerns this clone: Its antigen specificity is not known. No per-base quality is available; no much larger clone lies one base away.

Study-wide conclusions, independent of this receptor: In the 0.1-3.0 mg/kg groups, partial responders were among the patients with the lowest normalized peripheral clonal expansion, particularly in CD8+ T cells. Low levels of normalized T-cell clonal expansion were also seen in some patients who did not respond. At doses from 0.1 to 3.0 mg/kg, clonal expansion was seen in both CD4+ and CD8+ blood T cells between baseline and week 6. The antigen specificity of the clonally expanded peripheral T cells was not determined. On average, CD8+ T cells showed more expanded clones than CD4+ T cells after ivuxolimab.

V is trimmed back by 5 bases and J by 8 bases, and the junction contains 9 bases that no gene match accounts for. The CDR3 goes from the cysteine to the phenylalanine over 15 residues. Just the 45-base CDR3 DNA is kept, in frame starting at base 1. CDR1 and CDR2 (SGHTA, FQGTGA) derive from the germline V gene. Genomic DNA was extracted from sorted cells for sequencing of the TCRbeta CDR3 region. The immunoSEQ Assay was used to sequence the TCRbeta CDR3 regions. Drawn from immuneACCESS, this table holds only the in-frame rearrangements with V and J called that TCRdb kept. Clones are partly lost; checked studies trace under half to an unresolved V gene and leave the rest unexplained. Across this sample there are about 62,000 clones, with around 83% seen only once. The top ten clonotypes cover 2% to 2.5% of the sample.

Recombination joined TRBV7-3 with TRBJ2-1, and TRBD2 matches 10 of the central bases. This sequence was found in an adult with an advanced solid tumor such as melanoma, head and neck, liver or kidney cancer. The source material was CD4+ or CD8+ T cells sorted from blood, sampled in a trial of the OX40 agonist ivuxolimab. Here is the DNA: TGTGCCAGCAGCCCTCCTAGCGGGGGTGTCGATGAGCAGTTCTTC. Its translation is CASSPPSGGVDEQFF.